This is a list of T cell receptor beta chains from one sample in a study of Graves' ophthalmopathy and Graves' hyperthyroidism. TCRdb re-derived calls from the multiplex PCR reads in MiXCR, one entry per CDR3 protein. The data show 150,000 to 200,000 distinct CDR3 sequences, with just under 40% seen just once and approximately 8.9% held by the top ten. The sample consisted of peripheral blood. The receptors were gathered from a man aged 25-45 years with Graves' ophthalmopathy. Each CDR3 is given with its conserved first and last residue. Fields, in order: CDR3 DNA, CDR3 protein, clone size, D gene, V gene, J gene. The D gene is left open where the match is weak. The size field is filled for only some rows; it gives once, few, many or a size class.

TGTGCCACCTACCAGGAGACCCAGTACTTC	CATYQETQYF	many	.	TRBV28	TRBJ2-5
TGCGCCAGCAGCTCGGGCCCGGGGGGCGCGGGGGAGCAGTACTTC	CASSSGPGGAGEQYF	many	.	TRBV5-1	TRBJ2-7
TGTGCCAGCAGTTACCCGGACAGTCAAGAGACCCAGTACTTC	CASSYPDSQETQYF	.	.	TRBV6-2/TRBV6-3	TRBJ2-5
TGTGCCGGCAGTTACGGTTACGAGCAGTACTTC	CAGSYGYEQYF	many	.	TRBV12-3/TRBV12-4	TRBJ2-7
TGTGCCAGCAGCCTGATTCCGGGACAGGGGGCATGGGGCTACACCTTC	CASSLIPGQGAWGYTF	many	TRBD1	TRBV7-2	TRBJ1-2
TGTGCCAGCAGCTTAGTGGCAGGGCCCCACTATGGCTACACCTTC	CASSLVAGPHYGYTF	.	.	TRBV11-2	TRBJ1-2
TGCAGTGCTAGCCCCGTACAGGGGGGAAGGGGCACTGAAGCTTTCTTT	CSASPVQGGRGTEAFF	many	TRBD1	TRBV20-1	TRBJ1-1
TGTGCCAGCAGGGAGGAGGGCAGGGGCACCCTCCACTTT	CASREEGRGTLHF	.	.	TRBV2	TRBJ1-6
TGTGCCAGCAGTAGGGGACAGTCGATCTCCTACGAGCAGTACTTC	CASSRGQSISYEQYF	many	TRBD1	TRBV6-5	TRBJ2-7
TGTGCCAGCAGTAACAAGGGTTCCTATGGCTACACCTTC	CASSNKGSYGYTF	many	.	TRBV6-5	TRBJ1-2
TGTGCCAGCACCAACGAATCACCCCTCCACTTT	CASTNESPLHF	many	.	TRBV28	TRBJ1-6
TGCAGTGCTGGGGTCGGGACTATCAAAAACATTCAGTACTTC	CSAGVGTIKNIQYF	.	TRBD2	TRBV20-1	TRBJ2-4
TGTGCCATCAGTGAGTCGACGGCAGGGGCGTACCAAGAGACCCAGTACTTC	CAISESTAGAYQETQYF	many	.	TRBV10-3	TRBJ2-5
TGTGCCTGGAGTGAGGGCTCCTCGGAGGGCTACACCTTC	CAWSEGSSEGYTF	many	.	TRBV30	TRBJ1-2
TGTGCCAGCAGCTTATACGGGAGGGGCGGGGAGCTGTTTTTT	CASSLYGRGGELFF	.	TRBD2	TRBV7-2	TRBJ2-2
TGCGCCAGCAGCCAAGTTTGGGAGACCCAGTACTTC	CASSQVWETQYF	.	.	TRBV4-1	TRBJ2-5
TGTGCCAGCAGTCCAATGGGACTAGCCTTTGAGCAGTACTTC	CASSPMGLAFEQYF	.	TRBD2	TRBV28	TRBJ2-7
TGTGCCAGCAGCTTAGCCCTAGCGGGAGGAAGTGAGACCCAGTACTTC	CASSLALAGGSETQYF	.	TRBD2	TRBV7-2	TRBJ2-5
TGTGCCAGCAGTTTAGCTATAGCGGGAGGGACGTACGAGCAGTACTTC	CASSLAIAGGTYEQYF	many	TRBD2	TRBV12-3/TRBV12-4	TRBJ2-7
TGTGCCAGCAGTTACTCAACTAGCTACGAGCAGTACTTC	CASSYSTSYEQYF	.	.	TRBV2	TRBJ2-7
TGTGCCAGCAGCCGAGCATTTAGCGACTCCTACGAGCAGTACTTC	CASSRAFSDSYEQYF	.	.	TRBV11-2	TRBJ2-7
TGCAGTGCTAGAGATCCAGGACAGGGGGCGGACTACTACGAGCAGTACTTC	CSARDPGQGADYYEQYF	many	TRBD1	TRBV20-1	TRBJ2-7
TGCAGTGGGAGCCAGCCTGACAGCGAGCAGTACTTC	CSGSQPDSEQYF	many	.	TRBV20-1	TRBJ2-7
TGTGCCAGCAGTTACGGGGGCAGGGGCTCTGGAAACACCATATATTTT	CASSYGGRGSGNTIYF	many	.	TRBV6-5	TRBJ1-3
TGTGCCAGCACCATTGCGGGGGCTGCAGATACGCAGTATTTT	CASTIAGAADTQYF	many	.	TRBV7-2	TRBJ2-3
TGTGCCAGCAGTGAAACGGGGGCCTCCGGGTACACTGAAGCTTTCTTT	CASSETGASGYTEAFF	many	.	TRBV6-1	TRBJ1-1
TGTGCCAGCAGCCAAGATCCAGCGGGTGGTTACGAGCAGTACTTC	CASSQDPAGGYEQYF	many	.	TRBV4-2	TRBJ2-7
TGTGCCTGGCCCCCAGGGAGCCCTCCCTATGGCTACACCTTC	CAWPPGSPPYGYTF	many	.	TRBV30	TRBJ1-2
TGTGCCAGCAGCCCCCCCACAGGGGTAATTTACGAGCAGTACTTC	CASSPPTGVIYEQYF	many	TRBD1	TRBV28	TRBJ2-7
TGTGCCAGCAGCTTCATCCGGGGCAACTACGAGCAGTACTTC	CASSFIRGNYEQYF	.	.	TRBV7-2	TRBJ2-7
TGTGCCAGCAGTGACTTTGAGCGGGACGCCACAGATACGCAGTATTTT	CASSDFERDATDTQYF	few	TRBD2	TRBV6-4	TRBJ2-3